Below are 3 T cell receptor beta chains sequenced from a single sample in a study of blood T cell repertoires in COVID-19. Method: immunoSEQ multiplex PCR; TCRdb's copy keeps in-frame clones and lacks some. This sample has fewer than 250,000 clones; 80% to 90% occur once, and the top ten carry roughly 10%. Material: peripheral blood. Receptors originate from a woman of 80 years or more with acute or convalescent COVID-19.

V and J are TRBV28 and TRBJ2-1, with D possibly matching TRBD1 (6 bases). Trimming pared 3 bases from V and 9 bases from J, leaving 24 bases between. The CDR3 totals 17 residues. Germline CDR1 reads MDHEN; CDR2 reads SYDVKM. CDR3 DNA sequence: TGTGCCAGCAGTTTGGGGGTGGACAGCGCCCGGAAGGGTGAGCAGTTCTTC. Amino acids: CASSLGVDSARKGEQFF.

V is TRBV19 and J is TRBJ1-5; TRBD1 agrees at 10 bases. This CDR3 has 14 residues. The V gene's germline CDR1 is LNHDA and CDR2 SQIVND (reference sequence). The V gene end was trimmed by 3 bases and the J gene end by 4 bases; junction bases not matched to a gene: 0. The CDR3 is CASSMDRGNQPQHF. The CDR3 nucleotides read TGTGCCAGTAGTATGGACAGGGGGAATCAGCCCCAGCATTTT.

The chain links TRBV10-3 to TRBJ2-5, with TRBD2 matching 9 bases. Germline V gives CDR1 ENHRY, CDR2 SYGVKD. The CDR3 sequence is 17 residues long. V lost 2 bases, J lost 0 bases, and 7 bases stayed unmatched. CDR3 residues: CAISEVAGVRNQETQYF. Written as DNA, the CDR3 is TGTGCCATCAGTGAGGTAGCGGGAGTCCGGAACCAAGAGACCCAGTACTTC.